What follows are 4 T cell receptor beta chains derived from one specimen sequenced in a study of patients and donors after allogeneic stem cell transplantation. TCRdb re-derived calls from the RT-PCR reads in MiXCR, one entry per CDR3 protein. The sample carries under 200,000 distinct CDR3 sequences, approximately 25% recorded once. The specimen was blood, either unsorted or a sorted T cell fraction (not recorded which). These receptors were obtained from a human donor who was either an allogeneic HSCT recipient or a stem cell or donor lymphocyte infusion donor (not recorded which). It is not recorded whose cells these are; they may come from a transplant donor.

This clonotype was counted at least ten times. The genes are TRBV20-1 and TRBJ1-2; tentative D call: TRBD1 (5 bases). The CDR3 runs 14 residues. CDR1 and CDR2 from the germline V gene are DFQATT and SNEGSKA (reference sequence). Trimming shortened V by 0 bases and J by 8 bases, and 16 bases separated the two germline ends. CDR3 sequence reads: CSARDPGPGGGYTF. The DNA for the CDR3 is TGCAGTGCTAGAGATCCGGGACCCGGAGGGGGCTACACCTTC.

The genes are TRBV20-1 and TRBJ2-7; a weak D match, TRBD2 (5 bases). The CDR3 runs to 14 residues. Germline CDR1 and CDR2: DFQATT and SNEGSKA (reference sequence). With 6 bases removed from V and 4 bases from J, the gap between germline ends came to 19 bases. The CDR3 loop reads CSAASAVGRYEQYF. In DNA form, the CDR3 reads TGCAGTGCGGCCTCAGCGGTCGGAAGATACGAGCAGTACTTC.

V usage is TRBV7-4 and J usage is TRBJ1-2; D gene ambiguous. Germline CDR1 SGHVT, CDR2 SQSDAQ. V lost 4 bases and J lost 5, with 14 bases in between. The CDR3 runs 14 residues. The CDR3: CASSSKTLPYGYTF. CDR3 nucleotide sequence: TGTGCCAGCAGCTCAAAGACCTTGCCGTATGGCTACACCTTC.

The gene calls are TRBV5-4 and TRBJ2-3; maybe TRBD1 (6 bases). Deletions cut 0 bases from V and 1 base from J, with 9 bases between. Germline-derived CDR1 and CDR2 are SGHNT and YYREEE (reference sequence). CDR3 length equals 15 residues. CDR3 bases: TGTGCCAGCAGCTTGGCAGGGGTTGGCACAGATACGCAGTATTTT. Translated: CASSLAGVGTDTQYF.